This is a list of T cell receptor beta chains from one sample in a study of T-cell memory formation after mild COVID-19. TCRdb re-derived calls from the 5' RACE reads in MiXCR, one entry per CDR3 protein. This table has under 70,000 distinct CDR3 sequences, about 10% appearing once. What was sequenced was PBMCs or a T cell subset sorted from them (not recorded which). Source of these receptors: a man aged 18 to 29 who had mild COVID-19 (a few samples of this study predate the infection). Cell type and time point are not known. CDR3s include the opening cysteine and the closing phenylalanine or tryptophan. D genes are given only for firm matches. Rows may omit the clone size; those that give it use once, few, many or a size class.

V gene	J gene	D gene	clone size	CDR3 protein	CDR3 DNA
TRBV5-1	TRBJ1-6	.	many	CASSPESSPDSPLHF	TGCGCCAGCAGCCCCGAATCGTCCCCGGATTCACCCCTCCACTTT
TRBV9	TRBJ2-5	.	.	CASTVLGQPQETQYF	TGTGCCAGCACCGTGTTAGGACAACCACAAGAGACCCAGTACTTC
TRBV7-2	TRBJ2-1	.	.	CASSFGAVPYNEQFF	TGTGCCAGCAGCTTCGGGGCAGTGCCCTACAATGAGCAGTTCTTC
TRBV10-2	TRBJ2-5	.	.	CASSDRGPGETQYF	TGCGCCAGCAGCGACCGGGGGCCGGGAGAGACCCAGTACTTC
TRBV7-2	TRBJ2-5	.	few	CASSRRMGGQETQYF	TGTGCCAGCAGTCGCAGGATGGGGGGCCAAGAGACCCAGTACTTC
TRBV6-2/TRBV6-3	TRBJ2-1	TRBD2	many	CASNRGDYNEQFF	TGTGCCAGCAATCGGGGGGACTACAATGAGCAGTTCTTC
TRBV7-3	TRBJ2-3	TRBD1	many	CASSLRGRDDTQYF	TGTGCCAGCAGCCTTAGGGGGCGCGACGATACGCAGTATTTT
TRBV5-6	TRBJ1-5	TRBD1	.	CASSLRGEMTGRNQPQHF	TGTGCCAGCAGCTTACGGGGTGAGATGACAGGGCGCAATCAGCCCCAGCATTTT
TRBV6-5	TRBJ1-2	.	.	CASSTRQVPYGYTF	TGTGCCAGCAGTACCCGACAGGTGCCCTATGGCTACACCTTC
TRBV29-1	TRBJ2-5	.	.	CSVAGKSAQETQYF	TGCAGCGTTGCCGGTAAATCAGCTCAAGAGACCCAGTACTTC
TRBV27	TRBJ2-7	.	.	CASSQQVHTYEQYF	TGTGCCAGCAGTCAACAAGTCCACACCTACGAGCAGTACTTC
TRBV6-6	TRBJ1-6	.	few	CASNVQGRNSPLHF	TGTGCCAGCAACGTGCAGGGGAGAAATTCACCCCTCCACTTT
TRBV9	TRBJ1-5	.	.	CASSVAGVEQPQHF	TGTGCCAGCAGCGTAGCTGGGGTTGAGCAGCCCCAGCATTTT
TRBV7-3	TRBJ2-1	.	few	CASSLGGVSNLNEQFF	TGTGCCAGCAGCTTAGGTGGGGTTAGCAATCTCAATGAGCAGTTCTTC
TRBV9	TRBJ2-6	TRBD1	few	CASSVVAGGGFGANVLTF	TGTGCCAGCAGCGTAGTAGCAGGGGGCGGCTTTGGGGCCAACGTCCTGACTTTC
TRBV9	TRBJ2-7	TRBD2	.	CASSVGGGTEQYF	TGTGCCAGCAGCGTAGGCGGGGGGACCGAGCAGTACTTC
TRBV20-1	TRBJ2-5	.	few	CSARVSGTAQETQYF	TGCAGTGCTAGAGTCTCGGGAACAGCTCAAGAGACCCAGTACTTC
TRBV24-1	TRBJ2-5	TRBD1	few	CATSDRQGAAETQYF	TGTGCCACCAGTGATAGACAGGGGGCTGCGGAGACCCAGTACTTC
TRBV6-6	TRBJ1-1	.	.	CASSYGGNPEAFF	TGTGCCAGCAGTTACGGGGGAAACCCCGAAGCTTTCTTT
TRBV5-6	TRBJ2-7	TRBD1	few	CASRRTGTTYEQYF	TGTGCCAGCAGGAGGACAGGTACAACCTACGAGCAGTACTTC
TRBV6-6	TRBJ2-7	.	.	CATGGQSYEQYF	TGTGCCACTGGAGGACAATCCTACGAGCAGTACTTC
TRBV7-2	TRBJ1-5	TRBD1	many	CASSRLGQGNNQPQHF	TGTGCCAGCAGCCGACTAGGACAGGGGAACAATCAGCCCCAGCATTTT
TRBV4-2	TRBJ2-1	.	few	CASSQAPIGYNEQFF	TGTGCCAGCAGCCAAGCACCCATCGGGTACAATGAGCAGTTCTTC
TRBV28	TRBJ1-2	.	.	CASSLSGEPYTF	TGTGCCAGCAGTTTAAGCGGCGAGCCCTACACCTTC
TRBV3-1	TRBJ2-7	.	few	CASSLGSPGPYEQYF	TGTGCCAGCAGCCTTGGATCCCCCGGGCCCTACGAGCAGTACTTC
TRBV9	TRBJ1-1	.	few	CASSVSGGGDEAFF	TGTGCCAGCAGCGTATCGGGGGGAGGAGATGAAGCTTTCTTT
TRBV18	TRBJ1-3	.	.	CASSRDRISGNTIYF	TGTGCCAGCTCACGCGACAGAATCTCTGGAAACACCATATATTTT
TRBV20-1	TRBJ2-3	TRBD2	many	CSASGLAGGRTDTQYF	TGCAGTGCTAGCGGTCTAGCGGGGGGCCGCACAGATACGCAGTATTTT
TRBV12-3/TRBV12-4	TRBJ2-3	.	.	CASSFSSVPDTQYF	TGTGCCAGCAGTTTTTCTAGCGTGCCAGATACGCAGTATTTT
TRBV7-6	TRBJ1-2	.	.	CASSSAGRDYTF	TGTGCCAGCAGCTCAGCGGGTCGGGACTACACCTTC
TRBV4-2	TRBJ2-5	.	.	CASSQEPAWALQETQYF	TGTGCCAGCAGCCAAGAGCCAGCGTGGGCCCTCCAAGAGACCCAGTACTTC
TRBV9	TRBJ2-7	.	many	CASSVQGVPYEQYF	TGTGCCAGCAGCGTACAGGGTGTTCCCTACGAGCAGTACTTC
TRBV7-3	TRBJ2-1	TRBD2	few	CASSLRDYNNEQFF	TGTGCCAGCAGCCTCCGGGACTACAACAATGAGCAGTTCTTC
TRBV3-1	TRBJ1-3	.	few	CASSHLGSGNTIYF	TGTGCCAGCAGCCATCTTGGCTCTGGAAACACCATATATTTT
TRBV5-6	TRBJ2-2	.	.	CASSLNRNTGELFF	TGTGCCAGCAGCTTGAATAGGAACACCGGGGAGCTGTTTTTT
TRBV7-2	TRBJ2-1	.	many	CASSLADPTGKQFF	TGTGCCAGCAGCTTAGCAGACCCCACGGGGAAGCAGTTCTTC
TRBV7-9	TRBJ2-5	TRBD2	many	CASSSAGQETQYF	TGTGCCAGCAGTTCAGCGGGGCAAGAGACCCAGTACTTC
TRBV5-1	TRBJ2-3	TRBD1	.	CASSPQTGMTGTQYF	TGCGCCAGCAGCCCTCAGACAGGGATGACCGGTACGCAGTATTTT
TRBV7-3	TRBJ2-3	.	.	CASSPMDSTDTQYF	TGTGCCAGCAGCCCTATGGACAGTACAGATACGCAGTATTTT
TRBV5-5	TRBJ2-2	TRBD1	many	CASSHPRSGGPGELFF	TGTGCCAGCAGCCACCCCCGGTCAGGGGGCCCCGGGGAGCTGTTTTTT
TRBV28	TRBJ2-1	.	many	CARINEQFF	TGTGCCAGGATCAATGAGCAGTTCTTC
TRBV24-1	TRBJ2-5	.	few	CATSDPSGAGETQYF	TGTGCCACCAGTGATCCCTCAGGGGCCGGGGAGACCCAGTACTTC
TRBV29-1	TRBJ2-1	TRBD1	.	CSVGQGRGNEQFF	TGCAGCGTTGGACAGGGGAGAGGGAATGAGCAGTTCTTC
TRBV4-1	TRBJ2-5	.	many	CASSHGAGGPQETQYF	TGCGCCAGCAGCCACGGGGCCGGGGGCCCCCAAGAGACCCAGTACTTC
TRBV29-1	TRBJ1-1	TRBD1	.	CSARRGLAYTEAFF	TGCAGCGCTCGTAGGGGGCTAGCGTACACTGAAGCTTTCTTT
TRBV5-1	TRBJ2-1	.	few	CASSLTGADYNEQFF	TGCGCCAGCAGCTTGACGGGGGCAGACTACAATGAGCAGTTCTTC
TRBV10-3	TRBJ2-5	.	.	CAIMGAGEETQYF	TGTGCCATCATGGGGGCCGGAGAAGAGACCCAGTACTTC
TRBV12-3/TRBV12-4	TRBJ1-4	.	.	CASSPRPFGGTLFF	TGTGCCAGCAGTCCCCGCCCCTTCGGGGGGACGCTGTTTTTT
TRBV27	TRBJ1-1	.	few	CASSPRVVNTEAFF	TGTGCCAGCAGTCCTAGGGTAGTAAACACTGAAGCTTTCTTT
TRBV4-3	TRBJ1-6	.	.	CASSQDRVSPLHF	TGCGCCAGCAGCCAAGACAGAGTTTCACCCCTCCACTTT
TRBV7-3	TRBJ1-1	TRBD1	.	CASSLTQGATEAFF	TGTGCCAGCAGCTTAACTCAGGGGGCCACTGAAGCTTTCTTT
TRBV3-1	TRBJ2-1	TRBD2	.	CASSTGLAGGPTGNEQFF	TGTGCCAGCAGCACGGGACTAGCGGGGGGGCCTACGGGCAATGAGCAGTTCTTC